This T cell receptor (beta chain) stems from a study of blood T cells in healthy people across ages. Study-level findings and limits: Among T cells, TCR beta diversity per million cells dropped roughly linearly as age rose.

The V end was cut by 6 bases, the J end by 0 bases, with 12 bases between. Germline V gene data show CDR1 as MDHEN and CDR2 as SYDVKM. The CDR3 is made up of 14 amino acids. The second PCR ran about 6 to 12 cycles with a sample-barcoded 5' primer and J-beta primers. Per sample, CDR3-containing paired-end reads numbered at least 2.5 million. One entry per CDR3 protein results from TCRdb running MiXCR on the 5' RACE reads. The table includes under 700,000 distinct CDR3 sequences, 20% to 30% detected once. Worth noting for this clonotype: The antigen is unknown.

The sample was also reused in another study, on T cells of mothers and their children. That source adds: Each child contributed 3.1 million or so TCR beta CDR3 reads, while each mother contributed over 8 million.

The sequenced sample was blood. The source of this sequence is a boy aged 5 to 17 in good health. The chain has TRBV28 and TRBJ2-7, with D perhaps matching TRBD2 (7 bases). The CDR3 reads CASSGRGASYEQYF. The CDR3 DNA follows: TGTGCCAGCAGCGGACGGGGGGCCTCCTACGAGCAGTACTTC.